A selection of T cell receptor beta chains follows, all from one sample in a study of radiotherapy plus CTLA-4 blockade in lung cancer. Profiled with immunoSEQ multiplex PCR; TCRdb holds only in-frame clones, not every one. The top ten hold about 0.95% of the sample, which has 81,000 or so clones, more than 85% seen once. Sequenced material: peripheral blood, taken from a patient treated with radiotherapy plus ipilimumab. These receptors all come from a human donor with non-small cell lung cancer who had stable disease on radiotherapy plus ipilimumab. The CDR3 runs from the conserved cysteine through the conserved F or W. Where a row states a size, it is once, few, many or the class of an expanded clone; other rows omit it.

TRBV5-4	-	TRBJ1-1	CASSLKGQAINTEAFF
TRBV10-2	-	TRBJ2-3	CASRTGDTDTQYF
TRBV4-2	-	TRBJ1-2	CASSQDLINVNYGYTF
TRBV28	once	TRBJ1-4	CASSLWRGGGTNEKLFF
TRBV20-1	-	TRBJ1-2	CSARNYGYTF
TRBV13	-	TRBJ2-7	CASSLDQPPYEQYF
TRBV6-1	-	TRBJ2-3	CATTTTDTQYF
TRBV7-9	-	TRBJ2-7	CASRSGGDYEQYF
TRBV27	-	TRBJ2-3	CASSFAAGTDTQYF
TRBV29-1	once	TRBJ2-3	CSAQPGLPSADTQYF
TRBV7-6	-	TRBJ2-1	CASSRLGTVGGDEQFF
TRBV6-5	-	TRBJ1-2	CASSNVYGYTF
TRBV27	-	TRBJ2-1	CASSFILAGGGEQFF
TRBV5-4	-	-	CASSFGTSGSLHEQYF
TRBV5-4	few	TRBJ2-7	CASSLSPGYEQYF
TRBV7-6	once	TRBJ1-6	CASSPDTGVRSPLHF
TRBV15	-	TRBJ2-2	CATSRRLAENTGELFF
TRBV6-6	-	TRBJ1-1	CASSSKSMNTEAFF
TRBV27	-	TRBJ2-7	CASSLRAPGLAHEQYF
TRBV5-1	once	TRBJ2-7	CASSLAGGPYEQYF
TRBV30	-	TRBJ1-6	CAYSQGSNNSPLHF
TRBV6-5	-	TRBJ2-7	CATWGTRPNYEQYF
TRBV19	-	TRBJ1-5	CASKASGGTGSGQPQHF
TRBV11-3	-	TRBJ2-5	CASSLVMTGSKETQYF
TRBV28	-	TRBJ2-1	CASIDQSSYNEQFF
TRBV28	-	TRBJ1-1	CASSFRGISTEAFF
TRBV19	-	TRBJ2-7	CASSIKGGTGHRAYEQYF
TRBV6-1	-	TRBJ1-5	CASSRVSQPQHF
TRBV7-2	-	TRBJ2-7	CASSLEGSGGVGEQYF
TRBV5-1	few	TRBJ2-3	CASNTGQGTADTQYF
TRBV27	-	TRBJ2-2	CASSSSRDRINAGELFF
TRBV28	-	TRBJ1-5	CASSTTDGYNQPQHF
TRBV20-1	-	TRBJ2-5	CRADSQETQYF
TRBV29-1	-	TRBJ1-1	CSVEDWVPREAFF
TRBV6-5	-	TRBJ2-1	CASSGRGAGNNEQFF
TRBV7-2	-	TRBJ2-7	CASSFTSGRADEQYF
TRBV29-1	-	-	CSVLGGLSYEQYF
TRBV5-1	-	TRBJ1-1	CASSLWTGMNTEAFF
TRBV7-6	-	TRBJ2-6	CASSLTSGAKGANVLTF
TRBV6-1	-	TRBJ2-7	CASSYGSEQYF
TRBV6-1	-	TRBJ2-1	CASSTTGGGEQFF
TRBV11-1	once	TRBJ2-7	CASSLGGAIGYEQYF
TRBV2	-	TRBJ2-7	CASRRDRGILQYF
TRBV6-6	-	TRBJ1-2	CASSYSQHSNYGYTF
TRBV29-1	-	TRBJ2-7	CSVLVPTRSPYEQYF
TRBV19	-	TRBJ1-1	CASSIDLGRGTEAFF
TRBV7-8	-	TRBJ2-7	CASSSRQGTTYEQYF
TRBV28	-	-	CASRPASGTTQYF
TRBV9	-	TRBJ2-7	CASSANDRGWAEQYF
TRBV25-1	-	TRBJ2-3	CASAYGGFTDTQYF
TRBV5-5	-	TRBJ2-5	CASSTTRGPWGSQETQYF
TRBV19	-	TRBJ1-5	CASSIIRGPQHF
TRBV14	-	TRBJ2-5	CASSQGQRTQYF
TRBV11-2	-	TRBJ2-3	CASSLIAGVTDTQYF
TRBV28	-	TRBJ1-2	CASSLLRPPESGYTF
TRBV6-5	-	TRBJ2-1	CASSYTTLYNEQFF
TRBV5-4	-	TRBJ2-7	CASSWGQDYSYEQYF
TRBV27	-	TRBJ2-7	CASRRGAPYEQYF
TRBV28	-	TRBJ2-7	CASSPGGLSSYEQYF